This T cell receptor (beta chain) emerged from a study of blood T cell repertoires in COVID-19. About the research overall: Samples came from the United States, Italy and Spain, spanning acute and convalescent COVID-19. The analysed material was cDNA or gDNA that came from T cells, B-cell-depleted T cells, or PBMCs.

Original handling: Amplification from reference gene primers served as the basis for estimated nucleated cell counts. Profiling relied on immunoSEQ multiplex PCR, and the TCRdb table lists in-frame clones only, not all of them. Clone size and V and J calls were adopted from that table, with D and trimming inferred from the DNA. The sample holds about 250,000 clones; 85% to 90% are singletons and the top ten take 2.4%. V lost 2 bases, J lost 1 base, and 11 bases lay in between. Germline loops: CDR1 MNHNY, CDR2 SVGAGI (reference sequence). The CDR3 length is 16 residues. This chain uses TRBV6-6 with TRBJ2-2, with D tentatively TRBD1 (5 bases). The material sequenced was PBMCs or T cells enriched from blood (not recorded which). The TCR comes from a woman aged 18-29 years who had recovered from COVID-19. CDR3 in amino acids: CASSYVGGQNTGELFF. The DNA of the CDR3 is TGTGCCAGCAGTTACGTTGGTGGACAGAACACCGGGGAGCTGTTTTTT.